This is a list of T cell receptor beta chains from one sample in a study of blood T cell repertoires in COVID-19. The method was immunoSEQ multiplex PCR; TCRdb's version includes in-frame clones alone and lacks a portion of them. Of roughly 160,000 clones listed, roughly 84% are singletons. The sample taken for sequencing was peripheral blood. The receptor set was obtained from a woman older than 75 with active or convalescent COVID-19. The CDR3 runs from the conserved cysteine through the conserved F or W. D genes are given only for firm matches. Clone size is given for some rows only: seen once, a few or many times, or a class if the clone is expanded.

v_gene	abundance	d_gene	len	j_gene	CDR3nt	CDR3aa
TRBV2	NA	TRBD1	14	TRBJ1-1	TGTGCCAGCAGACGGGACAGGGAGAACACTGAAGCTTTCTTT	CASRRDRENTEAFF
TRBV7-2	NA	TRBD2	17	TRBJ2-1	TGTGCCAGCAGCTTAGCGGCGCCTAGCGGGCCGTACAATGAGCAGTTCTTC	CASSLAAPSGPYNEQFF
TRBV28	NA	TRBD2	16	TRBJ2-1	TGTGCCAGCAGTTTATTTGCGGGAGGGTCCTACAATGAGCAGTTCTTC	CASSLFAGGSYNEQFF
TRBV6-6	NA	TRBD1	15	TRBJ2-3	TGTGCCAGCAGTTACCCGGGACAGGGAACAGATACGCAGTATTTT	CASSYPGQGTDTQYF
TRBV6-5	few	NA	11	TRBJ2-7	TGTGCCAGCGCGAAGGGGTCCGAGCAGTACTTC	CASAKGSEQYF
TRBV6-5	NA	TRBD1	15	TRBJ2-5	TGTGCCAGCAGTCACAATCGACAGGGGACGGGGACCCAGTACTTC	CASSHNRQGTGTQYF
TRBV6-6	NA	NA	14	TRBJ1-1	TGTGCCAGCAGTTCCCCATCTACAGGGACTGAAGCTTTCTTT	CASSSPSTGTEAFF
TRBV5-6	NA	NA	13	TRBJ1-5	TGTGCCAGCAACCGAGCACCCAATCAGCCCCAGCATTTT	CASNRAPNQPQHF
TRBV6-1	NA	NA	19	TRBJ1-1	TGTGCCAGCAGTGAGGCGACAGTGGCGGGAGTAGGGCTGAACACTGAAGCTTTCTTT	CASSEATVAGVGLNTEAFF
TRBV4-1	NA	NA	15	TRBJ2-1	TGCGCCAGCAGCCAGGCCGGGACTGGCTACAATGAGCAGTTCTTC	CASSQAGTGYNEQFF
TRBV7-3	few	NA	15	TRBJ1-1	TGTGCCAGCAGCCCCGATTCAGGGTTCGACACTGAAGCTTTCTTT	CASSPDSGFDTEAFF
TRBV2	once	TRBD1	13	TRBJ2-1	TGTGCCAGCACCATCGGACAGGGGGGTGAGCAGTTCTTC	CASTIGQGGEQFF
TRBV19	NA	NA	13	TRBJ1-2	TGTGCCAGTCATCACAGGAGCCTGGGTGGCTACACCTTC	CASHHRSLGGYTF
TRBV19	NA	TRBD2	15	TRBJ2-7	TGTGCCAGTAGTGATCGACTAGCGGGAGGACACGAGCAGTACTTC	CASSDRLAGGHEQYF
TRBV5-1	NA	TRBD1	17	TRBJ1-6	TGCGCCAGCAGCTTGAGGGGCGAACAGGGGAACAATTCACCCCTCCACTTT	CASSLRGEQGNNSPLHF
TRBV7-2	NA	TRBD1	14	TRBJ1-1	TGTGCCAGCAGCCCAGGGGGAACGAACACTGAAGCTTTCTTT	CASSPGGTNTEAFF
TRBV30	NA	NA	13	TRBJ2-7	TGTGCCTGGAAGGTGGCAGGGGACGGACGGCAGTACTTC	CAWKVAGDGRQYF
TRBV6-2/TRBV6-3	NA	TRBD2	18	TRBJ2-7	TGTGCCAGCAGTTACCCCCCCCCTAGCGGGAGGGCCCAGAGCGAGCAGTACTTC	CASSYPPPSGRAQSEQYF
TRBV5-1	NA	TRBD2	16	TRBJ2-1	TGCGCCAGCAGCATCCGACTAGCGGGAGGGGAGAATGAGCAGTTCTTC	CASSIRLAGGENEQFF
TRBV7-2	NA	NA	15	TRBJ1-1	TGTGCCAGCAGCCCGTCGACAGCGCTGAACACTGAAGCTTTCTTT	CASSPSTALNTEAFF
TRBV13	NA	NA	14	TRBJ1-1	TGTGCCAGCAGCCCGAAAGGACAGCTTTCCGAAGCTTTCTTT	CASSPKGQLSEAFF
TRBV19	NA	TRBD1	16	TRBJ1-5	TGTGCCAGTAGTATAACAGGGACAGGGCGAGATCAGCCCCAGCATTTT	CASSITGTGRDQPQHF
TRBV2	NA	TRBD1	16	TRBJ2-3	TGTGCCAGCAGCGCTGCCGGGACAGGGGGCCTAGATACGCAGTATTTT	CASSAAGTGGLDTQYF
TRBV18	NA	NA	13	TRBJ2-5	TGTGCCAGCTCACTAACTAGAGGGGAGACCCAGTACTTC	CASSLTRGETQYF
TRBV7-2	NA	TRBD1	15	TRBJ2-5	TGTGCCAGCAGCCCGAGTCCCGGGACAGGGGGCTACCCATACTTC	CASSPSPGTGGYPYF
TRBV6-5	NA	TRBD1	14	TRBJ2-1	TGTGCCAGCGGCCGGGACAGGGCAAGCGATGAGCAGTTCTTC	CASGRDRASDEQFF
TRBV11-2	NA	TRBD2	15	TRBJ2-7	TGTGCCAGCAGCTCGCTAGCGGCCCCCCCCCTCGAGCAGTACTTC	CASSSLAAPPLEQYF
TRBV7-2	NA	NA	14	TRBJ1-2	TGTGCCAGCAGCCCGAACCAGGGATCTCCTGGCTACACCTTC	CASSPNQGSPGYTF
TRBV5-5	NA	TRBD2	15	TRBJ2-1	TGTGCCAGCAGCTCTATGACTAGCGGGAGTACTCTGGAGTTCTTC	CASSSMTSGSTLEFF
TRBV5-1	once	TRBD1	16	TRBJ2-3	TGCGCCAGCAGCTTAATAGGACAGGGAATCACAGATACGCAGTATTTT	CASSLIGQGITDTQYF
TRBV6-6	few	TRBD1	16	TRBJ1-6	TGTGCCAGCAGTTACGGAGGAGGGGGCGTTGGCTCACCCCTCCACTTT	CASSYGGGGVGSPLHF